This T cell receptor beta chain was identified during a study of T cells expressing NK-cell markers. In the study overall: The TCR beta repertoires originated in sorted CD3+CD56+NKG2C+, CD3+CD56+NKG2C- and CD3+CD56-NKG2C+ T cells.

5'RACE template switching with UMIs generated TCR beta cDNA. TCRdb re-analyzed the 5' RACE reads; it lists each CDR3 protein once, without DNA. Its listing shows some 110,000 distinct CDR3 sequences. Germline CDR1 is SEHNR and CDR2 is FQNEAQ (reference sequence). The CDR3 sequence is 14 residues long. The chain employs TRBV7-9 and TRBJ1-2; the TCRdb D gene call, TRBD1, has no DNA to confirm it. Sequencing was performed on blood T cells: a sorted CD56 or NKG2C T cell subset, CD4+ or CD8+ T cells, or bulk PBMC T cells (not recorded which). This sequence was found in a woman between 18 and 75 years old in good health. The CDR3 here is CASSFPGRNYGYTF.